This passage covers 14 T cell receptor beta chains from one sample sequenced in a study of cytomegalovirus exposure and HLA in healthy donors. This PCR relied on a set of 60 Vbeta primers and 13 Jbeta primers. Some clones are missing from TCRdb's copy, which holds only in-frame ones; the method was immunoSEQ multiplex PCR. The table lists roughly 67,000 clones, about 79% of them singletons. The sample comprised PBMCs. The receptors shown here come from a man between 60 and 70 years old in good health and CMV-seropositive.

The table lists this clone with a few counts. This chain links TRBV19 with TRBJ1-1, with D unresolved. This CDR3 region has 13 residues. The germline V and J ends were trimmed by 10 bases and 2 bases, with 14 bases remaining between them. The germline CDR1 and CDR2 sequences are LNHDA and SQIVND (reference sequence). CDR3 sequence reads: CATFAKPNTEAFF. DNA of the CDR3: TGTGCCACCTTTGCCAAGCCTAACACTGAAGCTTTCTTT.

In the case of this clone: Germline and junction disagree at one end, which may indicate a read error. The V gene is TRBV7-7, the J gene TRBJ2-2; D possibly corresponds to TRBD1 (6 bases). Germline loops: CDR1 SSHAT, CDR2 FNYEAQ (reference sequence). The CDR3 has 14 residues. The DNA for the CDR3 is TGTGCTAGCAGCTCGACAGGGAACACCGGGGAGCTGTTTTTT. Protein sequence: CASSSTGNTGELFF.

On this clone: Compared with germline, one end of the junction differs, possibly owing to a read error. The V gene is TRBV2, the J gene TRBJ2-7, with 11 bases aligning to TRBD1. Germline assignment: CDR1 SNHLY and CDR2 FYNNEI. CDR3 size: 12 residues. This CDR3 is CASSMDRGQSKF. The CDR3 DNA reads as TGTGCCAGCAGTATGGACAGGGGGCAGTCCAAGTTC.

This clone was seen only a few times. The chain carries TRBV6-5 and TRBJ2-7; 14 positions agree with TRBD2. The germline CDR1 and CDR2 sequences are MNHEY and SVGAGI. The trim removed 6 bases at V and 4 bases at J, leaving 5 bases unmatched. CDR3 length equals 15 residues. The CDR3 loop is CASSPGTSGSYEQYF. The CDR3 nucleotides read TGTGCCAGCAGCCCTGGGACTAGCGGGAGTTACGAGCAGTACTTC.

This clone has just a few counts. This chain uses TRBV4-1 with TRBJ1-6; possible D gene TRBD1, 5 bases. The CDR3 consists of 18 residues. V was cut by 0 bases and J by 4 bases, with 16 bases left in between. Germline V lookup: CDR1 MGHRA, CDR2 YSYEKL. Here the CDR3 reads CASSQDLGQGIYNSPLHF. CDR3 in DNA: TGCGCCAGCAGCCAAGATCTGGGGCAGGGAATTTATAATTCACCCCTCCACTTT.

The chain couples TRBV11-3 to TRBJ2-1; TRBD1 might be the D (6 bases). The length of the CDR3 is 15 residues. The V end was cut by 1 base, the J end by 5 bases, with 12 bases between. Germline loops: CDR1 SGHNT, CDR2 YENEEA. CDR3 in amino acids: CASSLGQVGNNEQFF. CDR3 nucleotide sequence: TGTGCCAGCAGCTTAGGACAGGTTGGGAACAATGAGCAGTTCTTC.

V gene TRBV5-1 combines with J gene TRBJ2-5; 7 positions match TRBD1. The J segment lost 2 bases and the V segment lost 4 bases, leaving 8 bases of the junction unmatched. CDR1 is SGHRS and CDR2 is YFSETQ in the germline V gene. The CDR3 is 15 residues long. DNA of the CDR3: TGCGCCAGCAGCCCCGACAGGGTTGGGCAAGAGACCCAGTACTTC. Its protein product is CASSPDRVGQETQYF.

This chain joins TRBV5-1 and TRBJ1-5; unclear D gene. Trimming removed 4 bases at V and 5 bases at J, with 10 bases between. Germline assignment: CDR1 SGHRS and CDR2 YFSETQ. The CDR3 length is 13 residues. The CDR3 DNA sequence: TGCGCCAGCAGCCTGGACTTTCATCAGCCCCAGCATTTT. Protein: CASSLDFHQPQHF.

The genes are TRBV7-9 and TRBJ2-7; D is unclear. The CDR3 loop spans 13 amino acids. In germline, CDR1 is SEHNR, CDR2 FQNEAQ (reference sequence). Between the trimmed V and J ends, which lost 6 bases and 4 bases, there was a span of 13 bases. The chain's CDR3 is CASSFAQAYEQYF. The CDR3 DNA reads TGTGCCAGCAGTTTCGCCCAGGCGTACGAGCAGTACTTC.

The rearrangement joins TRBV5-5 to TRBJ1-1, with 8 positions matching TRBD1. This CDR3 region has 16 residues. Germline trimming cut 0 bases from V and 0 bases from J; bases unmatched to any gene: 4. Germline V gene data show CDR1 as SGHKS and CDR2 as YYEKEE (reference sequence). CDR3 in amino acids: CASSLGQGMMNTEAFF. The CDR3 DNA follows: TGTGCCAGCAGCTTGGGACAGGGGATGATGAACACTGAAGCTTTCTTT.

This chain uses TRBV4-3 with TRBJ1-6; no clear D gene. CDR3 length equals 15 residues. Germline V gene data show CDR1 as LGHNA and CDR2 as YSLEER. Trimming took off 8 bases at V and 6 bases at J, with 17 bases between the two ends. CDR3 bases: TGCGCCAGCTCCTCCTGGACTGATATTAATTCACCCCTCCACTTT. This gives the protein CASSSWTDINSPLHF.

The rearrangement uses TRBV18 and TRBJ1-2; D unclear. The ends were cut back, 5 bases at V and 4 bases at J, with 14 bases in the middle. The CDR3 is made up of 14 amino acids. The germline V gene encodes CDR1 KGHSH and CDR2 LQKENI. CDR3: CASSSTRETYGYTF. The DNA for the CDR3 is TGTGCCAGCTCATCAACCCGGGAAACCTATGGCTACACCTTC.

The rearrangement links TRBV6-1 to TRBJ2-7; TRBD2 is a possible D gene (5 bases). This CDR3 region has 14 residues. Looked up from germline, CDR1 is MNHNS and CDR2 is SASEGT. Trimming took 5 bases from V and 0 from J, leaving 11 bases between them. The CDR3 protein is CASSSGPPSYEQYF. Written as DNA, the CDR3 is TGTGCCAGCAGTAGCGGACCGCCCTCCTACGAGCAGTACTTC.

The genes are TRBV5-1 and TRBJ1-1; D gene ambiguous. Germline CDR1 SGHRS, CDR2 YFSETQ. The V and J ends lost 2 bases and 1 base respectively, with 6 bases between them. The CDR3 spans 13 residues. Written as DNA, the CDR3 is TGCGCCAGCAGCTTTGCGGGGAACACTGAAGCTTTCTTT. Residues: CASSFAGNTEAFF.